This entry lists 23 T cell receptor beta chains sequenced from one sample in a study of shared clonotypes between healthy human individuals. Clones were read by immunoSEQ multiplex PCR, and TCRdb kept only the in-frame ones, dropping some. The repertoire has around 450,000 clones, around 79% of them found once; the top ten carry under 15%. The sequenced sample consisted of PBMCs. All receptors derive from a middle-aged woman in good health. Some clones in this sample may be carry-over from other donors' samples.

V usage is TRBV5-1 and J usage is TRBJ2-5; 9 bases agree with TRBD2. The CDR3 loop spans 15 amino acids. Germline V gene data show CDR1 as SGHRS and CDR2 as YFSETQ. V shed 0 bases and J 4 bases; nucleotides not matched to a gene: 4. CDR3 sequence reads: CASSLVSGRPETQYF. For the CDR3, the DNA is TGCGCCAGCAGCTTGGTTAGCGGGAGACCAGAGACCCAGTACTTC.

This chain links TRBV11-1 with TRBJ1-1; 9 bases match TRBD1. Germline V gene sequence: CDR1 SGHAT, CDR2 FQDESV (reference sequence). The CDR3 has 16 residues. Losses at the gene ends were 5 bases for V and 0 bases for J; bases not matched to a gene: 7. The CDR3 loop reads CASSPWTGAMNTEAFF. The CDR3, as DNA: TGTGCCAGCAGCCCATGGACAGGGGCGATGAACACTGAAGCTTTCTTT.

This clone was counted only a few times. The chain has TRBV10-3 and TRBJ1-4; the match to TRBD1 covers 9 bases. After removal of 5 bases from V and 7 bases from J, the junction contained 8 bases not matched to a gene. The germline V gene encodes CDR1 ENHRY and CDR2 SYGVKD. CDR3 length: 15 residues. This chain's CDR3 is CAISRTGDRGEKLFF. The CDR3 DNA follows: TGTGCCATCAGTAGGACAGGGGATAGAGGTGAAAAACTGTTTTTT.

This chain connects TRBV20-1 to TRBJ2-1, with D hard to call. Germline CDR1 is DFQATT and CDR2 is SNEGSKA (reference sequence). The CDR3 has 11 amino acids. The V end lost 5 bases, the J end lost 9 bases, and 11 bases lay between the germline ends. CDR3 bases: TGCAGTGCTCCTTACAACCGTGAGCAGTTCTTC. Its protein product is CSAPYNREQFF.

J is TRBJ2-7 and V is TRBV9; 13 positions agree with TRBD2. The CDR3 has 16 amino acids. Unmatched junction bases numbered 8, after V lost 4 bases and J lost 4 bases. Looked up from germline, CDR1 is SGDLS and CDR2 is YYNGEE. The CDR3 loop is CASSSRTSGSSYEQYF. CDR3 sequence (DNA): TGTGCCAGCAGCTCACGGACTAGCGGGAGTTCATACGAGCAGTACTTC.

Only a few counts were recorded for this clone. This chain links TRBV5-1 with TRBJ2-1; no firm D call. V lost 1 base and J 8 bases, leaving 16 bases between the germline ends. Per the germline V gene, CDR1 is SGHRS and CDR2 is YFSETQ. The CDR3 sequence is 15 residues long. This CDR3 is CASSLLSGVGDEQFF. DNA for the CDR3: TGCGCCAGCAGCTTGTTGTCCGGAGTTGGGGATGAGCAGTTCTTC.

In this sample, this clone turned up many times. This chain uses TRBV5-5 with TRBJ1-1, with 7 nucleotides matching TRBD1. V lost 4 bases, J lost 0 bases, and 3 bases stayed unmatched. Germline loops: CDR1 SGHKS, CDR2 YYEKEE (reference sequence). The CDR3 length is 14 residues. The CDR3 coding sequence is TGTGCCAGCAGCCGAGGGGGCATGAACACTGAAGCTTTCTTT. Encoded protein: CASSRGGMNTEAFF.

This clone was found once. The genes are TRBV11-2 and TRBJ2-1; D possibly corresponds to TRBD2 (6 bases). CDR3 length equals 16 residues. V lost 1 base and J 3 bases, leaving 13 bases between the germline ends. From germline, CDR1 is SGHAT and CDR2 FQNNGV. The CDR3 reads CASSLGGLAVYNEQFF. In DNA, the CDR3 is TGTGCCAGCAGCTTAGGGGGGTTAGCGGTCTACAATGAGCAGTTCTTC.

The chain uses TRBV7-9 and TRBJ2-2; D could derive from TRBD1 or TRBD2 (5 bases each). This CDR3 region has 14 residues. The germline gives CDR1 SEHNR, CDR2 FQNEAQ (reference sequence). Trimming removed 1 base from V and 4 bases from J, with 7 bases in between. This CDR3 is CASSLVGGTGELFF. DNA for the CDR3: TGTGCCAGCAGCTTAGTTGGGGGCACCGGGGAGCTGTTTTTT.

The chain has TRBV15 and TRBJ2-2; 8 nucleotides line up with TRBD1. The CDR3 length is 18 residues. The V gene's germline CDR1 is LNHNV and CDR2 YYDKDF (reference sequence). Unmatched junction bases numbered 10, after V lost 0 bases and J lost 4 bases. The CDR3 loop reads CATSRDPRGRRSTGELFF. CDR3 sequence (DNA): TGTGCCACCAGCAGAGATCCCAGGGGGCGTAGATCCACCGGGGAGCTGTTTTTT.

V gene TRBV2 combines with J gene TRBJ2-2, with D tentatively TRBD1 (6 bases). The CDR3 is made up of 14 amino acids. Trimming pared 8 bases from V and 2 bases from J, leaving 12 bases between. In germline, CDR1 is SNHLY, CDR2 FYNNEI. The CDR3: CASDQQGNTGELFF. The DNA for the CDR3 is TGTGCCAGCGATCAACAGGGAAACACCGGGGAGCTGTTTTTT.

The V call is TRBV29-1, the J call TRBJ2-5, with 11 bases aligning to TRBD2. This CDR3 is built from 12 residues. CDR1 and CDR2 from the germline V gene are SQVTM and ANQGSEA. The J segment lost 7 bases and the V segment lost 2 bases, leaving 0 bases of the junction unmatched. For the CDR3, the DNA is TGCAGCGTTGAAACTAGCGGGGGGACCCAGTACTTC. This gives the protein CSVETSGGTQYF.

This clone was observed a single time. The chain couples TRBV18 to TRBJ1-2; tentative D call: TRBD1 (5 bases). Germline V CDR1 and CDR2: KGHSH, LQKENI. Trimming took off 3 bases at V and 4 bases at J, with 9 bases between the two ends. The CDR3 is 13 residues long. This chain's CDR3 is CASSPTQGYGYTF. For the CDR3, the DNA is TGTGCCAGCTCACCGACCCAGGGCTATGGCTACACCTTC.

The chain carries TRBV27 and TRBJ2-2; D not certain. V gave up 3 bases and J gave up 5 bases, with 4 bases separating them. Germline assignment: CDR1 MNHEY and CDR2 SMNVEV (reference sequence). The CDR3 runs to 12 residues. The CDR3 DNA is TGTGCCAGCAGTTTCCGAACCGGGGAGCTGTTTTTT. It translates to CASSFRTGELFF.

This sequence joins TRBV5-1 and TRBJ2-3; D gene ambiguous. The CDR3 totals 15 residues. Germline V gives CDR1 SGHRS, CDR2 YFSETQ. V was shortened by 0 bases and J by 0 bases, with 8 bases between the two germline ends. The chain's CDR3 is CASSLGAPSTDTQYF. DNA of the CDR3: TGCGCCAGCAGCTTGGGTGCCCCTAGCACAGATACGCAGTATTTT.

The chain joins TRBV28 to TRBJ1-5; 7 bases match TRBD1. This CDR3 has 14 amino acids. Trimming took 1 base from V and 4 from J; bases not matched to a gene: 1. Germline CDR1 is MDHEN and CDR2 is SYDVKM. CDR3 bases: TGTGCCAGCAGTTTATCGACAGGGAATCAGCCCCAGCATTTT. This codes for CASSLSTGNQPQHF.

A note on this clone: A much larger clone is a single base away; this may be a read error. The same CDR3 also results from other DNA sequences found in this sample. The chain couples TRBV14 to TRBJ2-5; the D gene is possibly TRBD1 (6 bases). V dropped 1 base and J dropped 0 bases, with 12 bases sitting between them. CDR1 is SGHDN, CDR2 FVKESK, per germline. This CDR3 contains 16 residues. CDR3 sequence: CASSQVGGLYQETQYF. CDR3 DNA: TGTGCCAGCAGCCAAGTAGGGGGATTGTACCAAGAGACCCAGTACTTC.

The V gene is TRBV28, the J gene TRBJ2-2; TRBD1 agrees at 7 bases. Germline V gene sequence: CDR1 MDHEN, CDR2 SYDVKM. CDR3 length equals 15 residues. V shed 7 bases, J shed 0 bases, and the junction held 5 bases outside the gene matches. The CDR3: CASITGATNTGELFF. In DNA, the CDR3 is TGTGCCAGCATTACAGGGGCGACGAACACCGGGGAGCTGTTTTTT.

The chain carries TRBV7-9 and TRBJ2-2; TRBD2 agrees at 11 bases. Trimming cost V 6 bases and J 4 bases; bases outside gene matches: 10. The germline gives CDR1 SEHNR, CDR2 FQNEAQ (reference sequence). The CDR3 is 17 residues long. The CDR3 DNA follows: TGTGCCAGCAGGCCACGGCTAGCGGGAGGCGGCACCGGGGAGCTGTTTTTT. It translates to CASRPRLAGGGTGELFF.

This clone was found once. The chain is built from TRBV11-2 and TRBJ2-3, with D perhaps given as TRBD1 or TRBD2 (6 bases each). The CDR3 runs 17 residues. Trimming took 5 bases from V and 0 from J, leaving 18 bases between them. Germline V gene lookup returns CDR1 SGHAT and CDR2 FQNNGV. The CDR3 DNA reads as TGTGCCAGCAGCCTACCTGGAGGGGGGCTGAGCACAGATACGCAGTATTTT. Translating it yields CASSLPGGGLSTDTQYF.

The gene calls are TRBV28 and TRBJ2-7; D unclear. V was cut by 6 bases and J by 0 bases, with 12 bases left in between. The CDR3 runs 14 residues. Per germline, CDR1 MDHEN and CDR2 SYDVKM. CDR3 protein: CASRPGAISYEQYF. CDR3 sequence (DNA): TGTGCCAGCAGACCCGGAGCTATCTCCTACGAGCAGTACTTC.

This clone has more than one count but fewer than ten. The chain links TRBV7-2 to TRBJ2-1; 8 positions agree with TRBD2. CDR1 is SGHTA, CDR2 FQGNSA, per germline. The length of the CDR3 is 13 residues. The trim removed 4 bases at V and 6 bases at J, leaving 2 bases unmatched. CDR3 protein: CASSSGTSNEQFF. As DNA, the CDR3 is TGTGCCAGCAGCTCCGGGACTAGCAATGAGCAGTTCTTC.

This clone has a handful of counts. V usage is TRBV5-4 and J usage is TRBJ1-4; TRBD1 agrees at 8 bases. The junction had 3 bases not matched to a gene; V was cut back by 0 bases and J by 8 bases. The germline V gene encodes CDR1 SGHNT and CDR2 YYREEE (reference sequence). The CDR3 is 14 residues long. CDR3 protein: CASSLGQGKEKLFF. The CDR3 region has the DNA TGTGCCAGCAGCTTGGGACAGGGGAAGGAAAAACTGTTTTTT.